These 5 T cell receptor beta chains came from one sample sequenced in a study of T cells of healthy individuals. TCRdb passed the 5' RACE reads through MiXCR, listing each CDR3 protein once. The table records tens of thousands of distinct CDR3 sequences, around 15% of them present only once. Receptors originate from a human donor in good health.

This clonotype was counted ten times or more. This rearrangement joins TRBV29-1 to TRBJ2-5, with 7 bases fitting TRBD1. The ends lost 4 bases at V and 2 bases at J; junction bases unmatched: 1. Germline CDR1 and CDR2: SQVTM and ANQGSEA. The CDR3 contains 12 residues. For the CDR3, the DNA is TGCAGCGTTGTACAGGGGCAAGAGACCCAGTACTTC. This translates into CSVVQGQETQYF. Drawing the rest from reference TRBV29-1 and TRBJ2-5, the complete variable domain is SAVISQKPSRDICQRGTSLTIQCQVDSQVTMMFWYRQQPGQSLTLIATANQGSEATYESGFVIDKFPISRPNLTFSTLTVSNMSPEDSSIYLCSVVQGQETQYFGPGTRLLVL.

The chain uses TRBV11-1 and TRBJ1-1, with a tentative D call TRBD1 (5 bases). Germline V gene sequence: CDR1 SGHAT, CDR2 FQDESV (reference sequence). Deletions cut 5 bases from V and 5 bases from J, with 21 bases between. The CDR3 loop spans 16 amino acids. For the CDR3, the DNA is TGTGCCAGCAGCCCGTCGTGGAGGCAGGGAAGTACTGAAGCTTTCTTT. This codes for CASSPSWRQGSTEAFF.

This clonotype has only a few counts. This rearrangement joins TRBV29-1 to TRBJ2-5, with a tentative D call TRBD1 (5 bases). Germline assignment: CDR1 SQVTM and CDR2 ANQGSEA. This CDR3 is built from 12 residues. Trimming took off 8 bases at V and 3 bases at J, with 13 bases between the two ends. CDR3 nucleotide sequence: TGCAGCCACCAGGGTGGTGAAGAGACCCAGTACTTC. This sequence encodes CSHQGGEETQYF.

The genes are TRBV3-1 and TRBJ1-5; D possibly corresponds to TRBD1 (6 bases). CDR1 is LGHDT, CDR2 YNNKEL, per germline (reference sequence). CDR3 length equals 16 residues. Trimming took off 1 base at V and 4 bases at J, with 14 bases between the two ends. CDR3 nucleotide sequence: TGTGCCAGCAGCCAAGGTCCTTGGACAGTAAATCAGCCCCAGCATTTT. Translated: CASSQGPWTVNQPQHF.

By share, this clonotype ranks as medium-sized (0.01 to 0.1%). The chain has TRBV10-3 and TRBJ2-7; 8 bases fit TRBD1. The V gene end was trimmed by 6 bases and the J gene end by 3 bases; junction bases not matched to a gene: 4. CDR3 size: 13 residues. The germline V gene encodes CDR1 ENHRY and CDR2 SYGVKD. The CDR3 nucleotides are TGTGCCATCAGGAACGGGACAGGCTACGAGCAGTACTTC. Its protein product is CAIRNGTGYEQYF.